Listed here are 19 T cell receptor beta chains from one sample, sequenced in a study of T-cell memory formation after mild COVID-19. TCRdb re-called the 5' RACE reads with MiXCR, one entry per CDR3 protein. Of 470,000 or so distinct CDR3 sequences listed, roughly 25% are singletons. The specimen was PBMCs or a T cell subset sorted from them (not recorded which). Every receptor here comes from an adult woman who had mild COVID-19 (a few samples of this study predate the infection). Cell type and time point are not known.

The chain uses TRBV24-1 and TRBJ2-7; TRBD2 matches 9 bases. CDR1 and CDR2 (germline): KGHDR, SFDVKD. The CDR3 spans 15 residues. V trimming: 4 bases; J trimming: 1 base; junction bases outside the gene matches: 4. The CDR3 here is CATSDAGGGSYEQYF. The CDR3 coding sequence is TGTGCCACCAGTGACGCGGGAGGGGGGTCCTACGAGCAGTACTTC.

The chain employs TRBV24-1 and TRBJ2-5; D is unresolved. This CDR3 has 12 residues. Trimming shortened V by 4 bases and J by 7 bases, and 9 bases separated the two germline ends. CDR1 and CDR2 from the germline V gene are KGHDR and SFDVKD. The CDR3 nucleotides read TGTGCCACCAGTGAGAGTTTCGCGACCCAGTACTTC. Residues: CATSESFATQYF.

The chain links TRBV24-1 to TRBJ1-2; D ambiguous. The V gene lost 9 bases and the J gene lost 0 bases, with 10 bases spanning the gap. The CDR3 totals 13 residues. Germline CDR1 reads KGHDR; CDR2 reads SFDVKD. The CDR3 sequence is CATSEDPNYGYTF. CDR3 nucleotide sequence: TGTGCCACCTCAGAGGATCCTAACTATGGCTACACCTTC.

V is TRBV6-5 and J is TRBJ2-6; D perhaps matches TRBD1 (6 bases). Germline values: CDR1 MNHEY, CDR2 SVGAGI. This CDR3 contains 16 residues. V dropped 0 bases and J dropped 2 bases, with 8 bases sitting between them. Written as DNA, the CDR3 is TGTGCCAGCAGTTACTCGACAGGTACTGGGGCCAACGTCCTGACTTTC. Amino acids: CASSYSTGTGANVLTF.

The chain combines TRBV6-6 with TRBJ2-3, with 8 bases aligning to TRBD1. The V gene's germline CDR1 is MNHNY and CDR2 SVGAGI (reference sequence). The trim removed 2 bases at V and 4 bases at J, leaving 11 bases unmatched. This CDR3 comprises 17 residues. In DNA, the CDR3 is TGTGCCAGCAGTTACCGCCCGGGACAGGCCAAAGCAGATACGCAGTATTTT. Translation: CASSYRPGQAKADTQYF.

The table lists this clonotype with a few counts. This chain's CDR3 is CASSAGQRTNSPLHF. DNA for the CDR3: TGCGCCAGCAGCGCGGGACAGAGGACCAATTCACCCCTCCACTTT. The chain combines TRBV5-1 with TRBJ1-6, with 7 bases lining up with TRBD1. Trimming took 4 bases from V and 7 from J; bases not matched to a gene: 8. This CDR3 has 15 residues. Per the germline V gene, CDR1 is SGHRS and CDR2 is YFSETQ. The complete variable domain, with remaining parts taken from reference TRBV5-1 and TRBJ1-6, reads KAGVTQTPRYLIKTRGQQVTLSCSPISGHRSVSWYQQTPGQGLQFLFEYFSETQRNKGNFPGRFSGRQFSNSRSEMNVSTLELGDSALYLCASSAGQRTNSPLHFGNGTRLTVT.

This clonotype has ten or more counts. V and J are TRBV7-7 and TRBJ2-7; 11 bases fit TRBD1. The CDR3 covers 15 residues. Germline-derived CDR1 and CDR2 are SSHAT and FNYEAQ (reference sequence). The J segment lost 3 bases and the V segment lost 3 bases, leaving 4 bases of the junction unmatched. CDR3: CASSFGQGAIYEQYF. The CDR3 DNA reads TGTGCCAGCAGCTTCGGACAGGGGGCTATCTACGAGCAGTACTTC.

V and J are TRBV10-3 and TRBJ2-1; 8 nucleotides agree with TRBD2. Trimming cost V 6 bases and J 7 bases; bases outside gene matches: 5. The CDR3 is made up of 13 amino acids. Germline-derived CDR1 and CDR2 are ENHRY and SYGVKD. The CDR3 sequence is CAIRGTSYNEQFF. The CDR3, as DNA: TGTGCCATCAGAGGGACTAGTTATAATGAGCAGTTCTTC.

This clonotype has just a few counts. The chain recombines TRBV9 with TRBJ2-2; D not resolved. V was trimmed by 10 bases and J by 0 bases, leaving 7 bases between them. Germline CDR1 is SGDLS and CDR2 is YYNGEE. CDR3 length: 12 amino acids. The CDR3 is CASGTNTGELFF. The CDR3 nucleotides read TGTGCCTCAGGAACGAACACCGGGGAGCTGTTTTTT.

The chain carries TRBV2 and TRBJ1-1; D ambiguous. The V end was cut by 11 bases, the J end by 1 base, with 14 bases between. The length of the CDR3 is 13 residues. Germline-derived CDR1 and CDR2 are SNHLY and FYNNEI. CDR3 DNA sequence: TGTGCCGGAAGAAGGAGGACGAACACTGAAGCTTTCTTT. This codes for CAGRRRTNTEAFF.

The table lists this clonotype with many counts. This rearrangement joins TRBV7-6 to TRBJ1-3; D gene unclear. Germline CDR1 reads SGHVS; CDR2 reads FNYEAQ. V dropped 0 bases and J dropped 8 bases, with 17 bases sitting between them. CDR3 length: 16 residues. CDR3 residues: CASSLARQVGGDTIYF. DNA for the CDR3: TGTGCCAGCAGCTTAGCGCGTCAGGTCGGAGGTGACACCATATATTTT.

V usage is TRBV4-2 and J usage is TRBJ2-7; D is unclear. CDR1 LGHNA and CDR2 YNFKEQ come from the germline V gene. V lost 4 bases to trimming and J lost 1 base, with 11 bases between them. The CDR3 sequence is 14 residues long. CDR3 DNA sequence: TGTGCCAGCAGCCCTGGACGACGATCCTACGAGCAGTACTTC. It specifies CASSPGRRSYEQYF.

This clonotype was seen more than once but under ten times. The rearrangement links TRBV7-8 to TRBJ2-1; TRBD1 aligns across 7 bases. CDR1 is SGHVS, CDR2 FQNEAQ, per germline. The CDR3 runs 16 residues. Trimming removed 8 bases from V and 7 bases from J; junction bases left unmatched: 17. CDR3 bases: TGTGCCAGCCGACCCCGTGGGGCCAGGGGGAGAAATGAGCAGTTCTTC. Translation gives CASRPRGARGRNEQFF.

This clonotype occurred a few times. One junction end does not reproduce the germline sequence, and a read error may be involved. The V call is TRBV7-2, the J call TRBJ1-1; D possibly corresponds to TRBD1 (6 bases). Germline CDR1 reads SGHTA; CDR2 reads FQGNSA. The length of the CDR3 is 11 residues. CDR3 loop: CASSLGGQSNF. The CDR3 DNA follows: TGTGCCAGCAGCCTTGGTGGACAGTCCAACTTT.

The chain employs TRBV5-1 and TRBJ1-1; weak D call: TRBD1 (6 bases). CDR1 is SGHRS, CDR2 YFSETQ, per germline. With 4 bases removed from V and 0 bases from J, the gap between germline ends came to 16 bases. This CDR3 is built from 16 residues. CDR3 nucleotide sequence: TGCGCCAGCAGCACACAGGGAACCTACATGAACACTGAAGCTTTCTTT. The encoded protein is CASSTQGTYMNTEAFF.

The rearrangement joins TRBV5-1 to TRBJ2-3, with a tentative D call TRBD2 (6 bases). V lost 3 bases and J lost 5, with 19 bases in between. The CDR3 length is 16 residues. The germline V gene has CDR1 SGHRS and CDR2 YFSETQ. CDR3 region: CASSSDPGLRRDTQYF. In DNA form, the CDR3 reads TGCGCCAGCAGCTCCGACCCGGGACTCCGCAGAGATACGCAGTATTTT.

In its sample, this clonotype was seen a few times. This sequence joins TRBV27 and TRBJ2-2; 10 bases are a match to TRBD2. The CDR3 contains 14 residues. The V segment lost 5 bases and the J segment 6 bases; nucleotides outside the gene matches: 3. The germline V gene has CDR1 MNHEY and CDR2 SMNVEV (reference sequence). CDR3 DNA sequence: TGTGCCAGCAGTGTACTAGCGGGACCCGGGGAGCTGTTTTTT. It translates to CASSVLAGPGELFF.

The chain carries TRBV9 and TRBJ2-7; 13 positions agree with TRBD2. The germline CDR1 and CDR2 sequences are SGDLS and YYNGEE. V was pared by 3 bases and J by 5 bases, with 2 bases of the junction left unmatched. This CDR3 region has 14 residues. The CDR3, as DNA: TGTGCCAGCAGCGCGACTAGCGGGAGGAACGAGCAGTACTTC. It codes for CASSATSGRNEQYF. The full variable domain, its missing parts supplied by reference TRBV9 and TRBJ2-7, is DSGVTQTPKHLITATGQRVTLRCSPRSGDLSVYWYQQSLDQGLQFLIQYYNGEERAKGNILERFSAQQFPDLHSELNLSSLELGDSALYFCASSATSGRNEQYFGPGTRLTVT.

This clonotype was seen a handful of times. V and J are TRBV15 and TRBJ2-4; 7 nucleotides line up with TRBD1. The ends lost 1 base at V and 9 bases at J; junction bases unmatched: 6. Germline V CDR1 and CDR2: LNHNV, YYDKDF (reference sequence). CDR3 length: 14 amino acids. This CDR3 reads CATSRGGGGGIQYF. The DNA of the CDR3 is TGTGCCACCAGCAGAGGAGGGGGCGGTGGCATTCAGTACTTC.